This T cell receptor beta chain was captured in a study of blood T cell repertoires in COVID-19. Assay: immunoSEQ multiplex PCR; the TCRdb copy retains only in-frame clones and omits some. The sample carries 350,000 to 400,000 clones, roughly nine tenths recorded once. From germline, CDR1 is SGHRS and CDR2 YFSETQ. Trimming removed 2 bases from V and 3 bases from J, with 6 bases in between. This CDR3 spans 13 amino acids. This sequence was found in a woman in her 40s who had been exposed to COVID-19. The chain couples TRBV5-1 to TRBJ1-5; the D is unclear. The sequenced material came from PBMCs or T cells enriched from blood (not recorded which). The CDR3 spells CASSFGVNQPQHF. The CDR3 coding sequence is TGCGCCAGCAGCTTTGGAGTCAATCAGCCCCAGCATTTT.